Given below is one TCR beta chain in context. The data were obtained in a study of blood T cell repertoires in COVID-19. Whole-study context: Sites in the United States, Italy and Spain provided acute and convalescent COVID-19 samples. PBMCs, B-cell-depleted T cells, or T cells provided the cDNA or gDNA that made up the material.

With 1 base removed from V and 5 bases from J, the gap between germline ends came to 14 bases. Germline CDR1 and CDR2: SGHVS and FQNEAQ. The CDR3 runs to 16 residues. Methods used by the authors: Amplified reference gene primers provided the basis for estimating nucleated cell counts. Clones were sequenced by immunoSEQ multiplex PCR, and TCRdb holds only the in-frame ones, with some missing. That table gives V, J and clone size, and the DNA gave D and trimming. The table records some 140,000 clones, more than 75% of them present only once. The chain carries TRBV7-8 and TRBJ2-2; maybe TRBD1 (5 bases). Source material: peripheral blood. The clonotype comes from a man aged 80 or over with acute or convalescent COVID-19. CDR3 residues: CASSLEAGLGTGELFF. The CDR3 DNA follows: TGTGCCAGCAGCTTAGAGGCAGGGTTAGGAACCGGGGAGCTGTTTTTT.